The next 32 T cell receptor beta chains were all read from a single sample in a study of blood T cell repertoires in COVID-19. Measured with immunoSEQ multiplex PCR; TCRdb has only the in-frame clones, and not every one. The sample gives 90,000 to 130,000 clones, less than 75% of which show up once; over 6% is in the top ten. The sample taken for sequencing was peripheral blood. The receptors here all came from a woman aged 55-69 years with acute or convalescent COVID-19.

This clone was recorded a few times. The chain combines TRBV5-1 with TRBJ1-3; 7 nucleotides line up with TRBD1. Trimming took 0 bases from V and 2 from J; bases not matched to a gene: 2. This CDR3 comprises 15 residues. CDR1 is SGHRS, CDR2 YFSETQ, per germline. The CDR3 DNA sequence: TGCGCCAGCAGCTTGGCAGGGGGACCTGGAAACACCATATATTTT. It codes for CASSLAGGPGNTIYF.

J is TRBJ1-2 and V is TRBV6-5, with no clear D. Trimming shortened V by 4 bases and J by 8 bases, and 17 bases separated the two germline ends. Germline CDR1 and CDR2: MNHEY and SVGAGI. This CDR3 spans 14 amino acids. CDR3 loop: CASSSPTISGGYTF. The CDR3, as DNA: TGTGCCAGCAGTTCCCCGACTATAAGTGGGGGCTACACCTTC.

CDR3 in amino acids: CASSRQSSGNTIYF. In DNA, the CDR3 is TGTGCCAGCAGCAGACAGAGCTCTGGAAACACCATATATTTT. The V gene is TRBV3-1 (or the pseudogene TRBV3-2), the J gene TRBJ1-3; D is perhaps TRBD1 (5 bases). V dropped 5 bases and J dropped 0 bases, with 8 bases sitting between them. Germline V gene lookup returns CDR1 LGHDT and CDR2 YNNKEL (reference sequence). The CDR3 spans 14 residues.

The chain employs TRBV7-3 and TRBJ1-6; the match to TRBD1 covers 9 bases. V lost 6 bases, J lost 8 bases, and 5 bases stayed unmatched. The CDR3 is 14 amino acids. Germline-derived CDR1 and CDR2 are SGHTA and FQGTGA. CDR3 sequence (DNA): TGTGCCAGCAGTCAGACAGGGGGAGATTCACCCCTCCACTTT. Translated, it gives CASSQTGGDSPLHF.

This clone was detected a few times. The CDR3 is CASSWGQGNTYEQYF. The CDR3 DNA is TGTGCCAGCAGCTGGGGACAGGGCAACACCTACGAGCAGTACTTC. The chain has TRBV11-2 and TRBJ2-7; TRBD1 matches 9 bases. There are 15 residues in the CDR3. V gave up 4 bases and J gave up 2 bases; unmatched junction bases: 6. Per germline, CDR1 SGHAT and CDR2 FQNNGV.

The chain links TRBV7-2 to TRBJ1-1; 8 nucleotides agree with TRBD1. The germline CDR1 and CDR2 sequences are SGHTA and FQGNSA. CDR3 length equals 14 residues. Trimming removed 5 bases from V and 1 base from J; junction bases left unmatched: 3. CDR3 residues: CASSPGQGNTEAFF. CDR3 nucleotide sequence: TGTGCCAGCAGCCCAGGACAGGGGAACACTGAAGCTTTCTTT. Full variable domain (rest looked up from reference TRBV7-2 and TRBJ1-1): GAGVSQSPSNKVTEKGKDVELRCDPISGHTALYWYRQSLGQGLEFLIYFQGNSAPDKSGLPSDRFSAERTGGSVSTLTIQRTQQEDSAVYLCASSPGQGNTEAFFGQGTRLTVV.

The chain recombines TRBV3-1 (or the pseudogene TRBV3-2) with TRBJ1-5; D gene unclear. From germline, CDR1 is LGHDT and CDR2 YNNKEL (reference sequence). V lost 1 base, J lost 6 bases, and 7 bases lay in between. The CDR3 totals 13 residues. In DNA form, the CDR3 reads TGTGCCAGCAGCCAAGGAGCTCCTCAGCCCCAGCATTTT. Amino acid sequence: CASSQGAPQPQHF.

The V gene is TRBV9, the J gene TRBJ1-6; no clear D gene. The CDR3 has 14 residues. In germline, CDR1 is SGDLS, CDR2 YYNGEE. Trimming pared 3 bases from V and 7 bases from J, leaving 11 bases between. The CDR3 is CASSESPENSPLHF. The CDR3 coding sequence is TGTGCCAGCAGCGAGAGCCCCGAAAATTCACCCCTCCACTTT.

The chain is built from TRBV6-1 and TRBJ1-1; D is unclear. The ends were cut back, 3 bases at V and 5 bases at J, with 13 bases in the middle. This CDR3 contains 14 residues. Germline V gene sequence: CDR1 MNHNS, CDR2 SASEGT. CDR3 region: CASSDKGARTEAFF. The CDR3 nucleotides are TGTGCCAGCAGTGATAAGGGAGCCCGGACTGAAGCTTTCTTT.

The genes are TRBV2 and TRBJ1-2; 7 bases map to TRBD1. Germline V gives CDR1 SNHLY, CDR2 FYNNEI. The CDR3 consists of 14 residues. V lost 5 bases to trimming and J lost 0 bases; unmatched junction nucleotides: 3. CDR3 loop: CASSPGTANYGYTF. The CDR3 DNA follows: TGTGCCAGCAGTCCCGGGACAGCTAACTATGGCTACACCTTC. The complete variable domain, with remaining parts taken from reference TRBV2 and TRBJ1-2, reads EPEVTQTPSHQVTQMGQEVILRCVPISNHLYFYWYRQILGQKVEFLVSFYNNEISEKSEIFDDQFSVERPDGSNFTLKIRSTKLEDSAMYFCASSPGTANYGYTFGSGTRLTVV.

This clone was found a few times. The rearrangement joins TRBV28 to TRBJ1-3, with D perhaps matching TRBD1 (5 bases). Trimming removed 4 bases at V and 0 bases at J, with 7 bases between. CDR3 length: 14 amino acids. The germline gives CDR1 MDHEN, CDR2 SYDVKM. The CDR3 loop is CASSSDISGNTIYF. As DNA, the CDR3 is TGTGCCAGCAGTTCGGACATCTCTGGAAACACCATATATTTT.

This chain joins TRBV6-5 and TRBJ1-1, with 8 bases matching TRBD1. This CDR3 contains 14 residues. With 7 bases clipped from V and 6 bases from J, the junction kept 10 bases outside the gene matches. From germline, CDR1 is MNHEY and CDR2 SVGAGI. This CDR3 reads CASIPGTGTSEAFF. CDR3 nucleotides: TGTGCCAGCATACCCGGGACAGGAACCTCTGAAGCTTTCTTT.

The chain links TRBV9 to TRBJ1-3; TRBD1 agrees at 7 bases. Germline loops: CDR1 SGDLS, CDR2 YYNGEE. V trimming: 2 bases; J trimming: 2 bases; junction bases outside the gene matches: 7. The CDR3 covers 16 residues. The CDR3 spells CASSVSSGTAGNTIYF. The CDR3 DNA follows: TGTGCCAGCAGCGTCTCATCCGGGACAGCTGGAAACACCATATATTTT. Based on the CDR3 plus reference TRBV9 and TRBJ1-3, the full variable domain is DSGVTQTPKHLITATGQRVTLRCSPRSGDLSVYWYQQSLDQGLQFLIQYYNGEERAKGNILERFSAQQFPDLHSELNLSSLELGDSALYFCASSVSSGTAGNTIYFGEGSWLTVV.

This clone turned up a few times. This chain joins TRBV19 and TRBJ1-5; 8 nucleotides align to TRBD1. V lost 3 bases and J lost 8; bases outside the gene matches: 9. Germline assignment: CDR1 LNHDA and CDR2 SQIVND (reference sequence). The CDR3 consists of 15 residues. This chain's CDR3 is CASSIGPAGGEPQHF. The DNA for the CDR3 is TGTGCCAGTAGTATTGGCCCGGCAGGGGGCGAGCCCCAGCATTTT. Full variable domain (remainder filled in from reference TRBV19 and TRBJ1-5): DGGITQSPKYLFRKEGQNVTLSCEQNLNHDAMYWYRQDPGQGLRLIYYSQIVNDFQKGDIAEGYSVSREKKESFPLTVTSAQKNPTAFYLCASSIGPAGGEPQHFGDGTRLSIL.

The rearrangement joins TRBV6-6 to TRBJ2-3; 15 nucleotides match TRBD2. Germline V lookup: CDR1 MNHNY, CDR2 SVGAGI (reference sequence). V shed 6 bases and J 5 bases; nucleotides not matched to a gene: 6. This CDR3 has 16 amino acids. The CDR3 loop reads CASSPGLAGGVDTQYF. CDR3 coding DNA: TGTGCCAGCAGCCCCGGACTAGCGGGGGGGGTAGATACGCAGTATTTT.

The chain employs TRBV28 and TRBJ1-1; D call uncertain. Germline CDR1 and CDR2: MDHEN and SYDVKM. The CDR3 contains 15 residues. V lost 1 base to trimming and J lost 1 base, with 10 bases between them. Written as DNA, the CDR3 is TGTGCCAGCAGTTTATACGTGCCCGGGAACACTGAAGCTTTCTTT. This encodes CASSLYVPGNTEAFF.

This clone came up once. This rearrangement joins TRBV13 to TRBJ2-5, with 13 bases identical to TRBD2. V was pared by 5 bases and J by 5 bases, with 14 bases of the junction left unmatched. The CDR3 loop spans 18 amino acids. From germline, CDR1 is PRHDT and CDR2 FYEKMQ (reference sequence). The CDR3 protein is CASSPIRTSGGARETQYF. The CDR3 coding sequence is TGTGCCAGCAGCCCGATCCGAACTAGCGGGGGGGCCCGGGAGACCCAGTACTTC.

About this clone itself: Relative to the germline gene, one junction end is altered; a read error may explain this. This sequence joins TRBV29-1 and TRBJ1-4, with 10 bases fitting TRBD1. The CDR3 is 14 residues long. From germline, CDR1 is SQVTM and CDR2 ANQGSEA. The CDR3 nucleotides read TGCAGCGTGGAAGGGACAGGGGATTCTGAAAAACTGTTTTTT. It yields the protein CSVEGTGDSEKLFF.

The rearrangement uses TRBV27 and TRBJ2-5; D is unresolved. The V gene's germline CDR1 is MNHEY and CDR2 SMNVEV (reference sequence). There are 15 residues in the CDR3. Trimming cost V 5 bases and J 2 bases, with 15 bases left between them. In DNA, the CDR3 is TGTGCCAGCAGTCCCCGTCTAGGTTCACAAGAGACCCAGTACTTC. Protein: CASSPRLGSQETQYF.

This sequence joins TRBV20-1 and TRBJ1-1; D possibly corresponds to TRBD1 (5 bases). Looked up from germline, CDR1 is DFQATT and CDR2 is SNEGSKA (reference sequence). The CDR3 is made up of 13 amino acids. V lost 3 bases to trimming and J lost 7 bases, with 15 bases between them. CDR3 sequence reads: CSASSRAFHEAFF. For the CDR3, the DNA is TGCAGTGCTAGTTCCAGGGCCTTTCATGAAGCTTTCTTT.

The genes are TRBV3-1 (or the pseudogene TRBV3-2) and TRBJ1-1; D may be TRBD1 (6 bases). Trimming took 0 bases from V and 7 from J, leaving 12 bases between them. Germline V CDR1 and CDR2: LGHDT, YNNKEL (reference sequence). The CDR3 has 14 residues. CDR3 in amino acids: CASSQDGGSGEAFF. Written as DNA, the CDR3 is TGTGCCAGCAGCCAAGATGGGGGCTCGGGTGAAGCTTTCTTT.

There are a few counts of this clone. The chain has TRBV11-2 and TRBJ2-7; maybe TRBD1 (5 bases). From germline, CDR1 is SGHAT and CDR2 FQNNGV. There are 15 residues in the CDR3. V was cut by 6 bases and J by 3 bases, with 18 bases left in between. Here the CDR3 reads CASRAFSGAGYEQYF. The CDR3 DNA reads as TGTGCCAGCAGGGCCTTCTCTGGGGCTGGCTACGAGCAGTACTTC.

The rearrangement links TRBV5-1 to TRBJ1-1; D is possibly TRBD1 (6 bases). CDR3 length equals 13 residues. V dropped 1 base and J dropped 7 bases, with 11 bases sitting between them. Germline V CDR1 and CDR2: SGHRS, YFSETQ. The CDR3 region is CASSLSPGVEAFF. The CDR3 nucleotides read TGCGCCAGCAGCTTGTCCCCAGGGGTTGAAGCTTTCTTT.

This clone has more than one count but fewer than ten. The chain links TRBV29-1 to TRBJ2-1; D not certain. The V and J ends lost 6 bases and 4 bases respectively, with 7 bases between them. The CDR3 totals 11 residues. The germline V gene has CDR1 SQVTM and CDR2 ANQGSEA. CDR3 loop: CSVTSYNEQFF. The CDR3 DNA reads TGCAGCGTGACTTCTTACAATGAGCAGTTCTTC.

V gene TRBV28 combines with J gene TRBJ2-1, with D possibly TRBD2 on 7 matching bases. Germline V lookup: CDR1 MDHEN, CDR2 SYDVKM. This CDR3 has 14 residues. Trimming took 6 bases from V and 7 from J, leaving 16 bases between them. CDR3 sequence: CASSPGGNGNEQFF. The CDR3 bases are TGTGCCAGCAGCCCGGGGGGCAACGGGAATGAGCAGTTCTTC.

This clone has only a few counts. This sequence joins TRBV6-5 and TRBJ1-2, with TRBD1 matching 8 bases. This CDR3 has 13 residues. V shed 6 bases, J shed 7 bases, and the junction held 7 bases outside the gene matches. Germline V lookup: CDR1 MNHEY, CDR2 SVGAGI. The CDR3 nucleotides read TGTGCCAGCAGAGTTAGGACAGGGCGTGGCTACACCTTC. Protein: CASRVRTGRGYTF.

The chain couples TRBV6-2 or TRBV6-3 to TRBJ1-5; 7 nucleotides agree with TRBD1. V dropped 4 bases and J dropped 6; count of bases not matched to a gene: 12. Looked up from germline, CDR1 is MNHEY and CDR2 is SVGEGT. The CDR3 is 16 amino acids. CDR3: CASSSGKGGTGQPQHF. DNA for the CDR3: TGTGCCAGCAGTTCTGGAAAAGGGGGCACAGGTCAGCCCCAGCATTTT.

V usage is TRBV28 and J usage is TRBJ1-2; TRBD1 matches 8 bases. V lost 4 bases to trimming and J lost 8 bases; unmatched junction nucleotides: 9. From germline, CDR1 is MDHEN and CDR2 SYDVKM. This CDR3 comprises 14 residues. The CDR3 nucleotides read TGTGCCAGCAGTTCCTCGGACAGGGTGGAAGGCTACACCTTC. Its translation is CASSSSDRVEGYTF.

The chain carries TRBV12-3 or TRBV12-4 and TRBJ1-1; possibly TRBD1 for D (6 bases). The CDR3 is 12 amino acids. V lost 5 bases to trimming and J lost 11 bases, with 15 bases between them. In nucleotides, the CDR3 is TGTGCCAGCAGTCAACAGGGTTTTGTGGCTTTCTTT. Encoded protein: CASSQQGFVAFF.

The chain carries TRBV7-9 and TRBJ1-4; TRBD1 is a possible D gene (5 bases). Germline lookup yields CDR1 SEHNR and CDR2 FQNEAQ (reference sequence). This CDR3 is built from 14 residues. Between the trimmed V and J ends, which lost 1 base and 8 bases, there was a span of 11 bases. The CDR3 bases are TGTGCCAGCAGCTTAGAAGGGGCGCGGGAAAAACTGTTTTTT. Encoded protein: CASSLEGAREKLFF.

The chain uses TRBV19 and TRBJ1-6, with D possibly matching TRBD1 (5 bases). The CDR3 extends over 16 amino acids. V lost 8 bases to trimming and J lost 4 bases, with 18 bases between them. Germline V lookup: CDR1 LNHDA, CDR2 SQIVND (reference sequence). The CDR3 DNA is TGTGCCAGTCCCACGAGCGGGGGAGATTATAATTCACCCCTCCACTTT. It specifies CASPTSGGDYNSPLHF.

V and J are TRBV24-1 and TRBJ1-1; 9 bases align to TRBD1. Germline values: CDR1 KGHDR, CDR2 SFDVKD. This CDR3 has 16 residues. V lost 10 bases to trimming and J lost 0 bases; unmatched junction nucleotides: 11. DNA for the CDR3: TGTGCCACGGCGCCGGGACAGGGTCTTTTGAACACTGAAGCTTTCTTT. Translated, it gives CATAPGQGLLNTEAFF.